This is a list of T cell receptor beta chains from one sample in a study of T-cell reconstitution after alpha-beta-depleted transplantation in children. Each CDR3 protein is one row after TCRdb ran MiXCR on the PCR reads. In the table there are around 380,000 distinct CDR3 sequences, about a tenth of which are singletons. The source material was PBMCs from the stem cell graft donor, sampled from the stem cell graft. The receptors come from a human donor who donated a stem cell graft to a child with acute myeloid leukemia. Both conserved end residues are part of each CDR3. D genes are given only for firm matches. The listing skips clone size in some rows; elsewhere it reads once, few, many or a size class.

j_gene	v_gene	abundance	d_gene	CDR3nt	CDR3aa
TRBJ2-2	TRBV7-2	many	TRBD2	TGTGCCAGCAGCCGACTAGCCGGGAACACCGGGGAGCTGTTTTTT	CASSRLAGNTGELFF
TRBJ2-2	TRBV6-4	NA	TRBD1	TGTGCCAGCAGTGACTCTCCGGGACAGGGACCCGGGGAGCTGTTTTTT	CASSDSPGQGPGELFF
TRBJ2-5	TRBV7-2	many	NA	TGTGCCAGCAGCTTAGGGGCCGGTGGGACCCAGTACTTC	CASSLGAGGTQYF
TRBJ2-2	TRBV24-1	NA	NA	TGTGCCACCAGTGACCCCCCCGGCGGGGAGCTGTTTTTT	CATSDPPGGELFF
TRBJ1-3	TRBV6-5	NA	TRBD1	TGTGCCAGCAGTTATCAGGGGGCCTACGGAAACACCATATATTTT	CASSYQGAYGNTIYF
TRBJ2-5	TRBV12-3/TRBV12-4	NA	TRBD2	TGTGCCAGCAGTTTCGGGACTAGCAGACAGGAGACCCAGTACTTC	CASSFGTSRQETQYF
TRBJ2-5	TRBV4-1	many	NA	TGCGCCAGCAGCCTAGTTACGGGAGTAGAGACCCAGTACTTC	CASSLVTGVETQYF
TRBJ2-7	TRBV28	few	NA	TGTGCCAGCAGTTTCTCCAGGGTCCCCTACGAGCAGTACTTC	CASSFSRVPYEQYF
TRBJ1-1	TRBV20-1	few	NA	TGCAGTGCTAGGGGACAAGAGAACACTGAAGCTTTCTTT	CSARGQENTEAFF
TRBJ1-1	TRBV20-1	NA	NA	TGCAGTGCTAGATCGTTAGGGGAGGAAGCTTTCTTT	CSARSLGEEAFF
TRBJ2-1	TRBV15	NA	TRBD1	TGTGCCACCAGCAGAGGAGACAGGGGGCGTTACAATGAGCAGTTCTTC	CATSRGDRGRYNEQFF
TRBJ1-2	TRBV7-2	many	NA	TGTGCCAGCAGCTCCCAAGGAGCCAATGGCTACACCTTC	CASSSQGANGYTF
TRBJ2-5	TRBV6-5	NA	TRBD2	TGTGCCAGCAGTTATATGGGGGGGATAGGAGAGACCCAGTACTTC	CASSYMGGIGETQYF
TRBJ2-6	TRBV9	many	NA	TGTGCCAGCAGCGTATCAGGGGGGGTCGGGGCCAACGTCCTGACTTTC	CASSVSGGVGANVLTF
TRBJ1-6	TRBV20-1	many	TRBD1	TGCAGTGCTAGAGATTACGAGACAGGGTATAATTCACCCCTCCACTTT	CSARDYETGYNSPLHF
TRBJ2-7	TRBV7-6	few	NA	TGTGCCAGCAGCTCCCACGAGGGCAGGTCCTACGAGCAGTACTTC	CASSSHEGRSYEQYF
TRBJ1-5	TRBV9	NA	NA	TGTGCCAGCAGCGTAGTGATGTCTACCTTGATCTATCAGCCCCAGCATTTT	CASSVVMSTLIYQPQHF
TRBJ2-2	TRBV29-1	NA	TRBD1	TGCAGCGTTCCAAGGACAGGGAACACCGGGGAGCTGTTTTTT	CSVPRTGNTGELFF
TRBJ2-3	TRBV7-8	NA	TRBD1	TGTGCCAGCAGTTATAGACAGGGGGCGAAGGTAGATACGCAGTATTTT	CASSYRQGAKVDTQYF
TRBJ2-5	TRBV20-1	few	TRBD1	TGCAGTGCTAGAGACCCGACAGGGTTAGAGACCCAGTACTTC	CSARDPTGLETQYF
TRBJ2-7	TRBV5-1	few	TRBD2	TGCGCCAGCAGCTTGTCCCTGGGGCGGGAGACAAACGAGCAGTACTTC	CASSLSLGRETNEQYF
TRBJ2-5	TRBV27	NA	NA	TGTGCCAGCAGTTTATCGGGCCCGGGGTCCCTCCAAGAGACCCAGTACTTC	CASSLSGPGSLQETQYF
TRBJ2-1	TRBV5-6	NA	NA	TGTGCCAGCAGCCCCCGGGGGAGCGGACTATACAATGAGCAGTTCTTC	CASSPRGSGLYNEQFF
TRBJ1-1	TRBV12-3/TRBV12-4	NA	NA	TGTGCCAGCAGTTTAACCCCACAGGGTAACACTGAAGCTTTCTTT	CASSLTPQGNTEAFF
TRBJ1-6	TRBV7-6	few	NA	TGTGCCAGCAGCCGAGGTGCAGTCGACTCACCCCTCCACTTT	CASSRGAVDSPLHF
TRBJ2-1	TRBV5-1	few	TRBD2	TGCGCCAGCAGCTTTCGCGGGAGGGGGCAGGATGAGCAGTTCTTC	CASSFRGRGQDEQFF
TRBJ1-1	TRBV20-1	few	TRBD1	TGCAGTGCTAGATTTCCGAGACAGGGTAGGACTGAAGCTTTCTTT	CSARFPRQGRTEAFF
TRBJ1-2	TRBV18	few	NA	TGTGCCAGCTCACCTGAGGGAAACCACTATGGCTACACCTTC	CASSPEGNHYGYTF
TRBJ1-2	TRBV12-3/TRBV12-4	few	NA	TGTGCCAGCAGTTTAAGTCGCAGAAGATACTATGGCTACACCTTC	CASSLSRRRYYGYTF
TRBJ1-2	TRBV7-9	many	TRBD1	TGTGCCAGCAAAGGACAGGCCTATGGCTACACCTTC	CASKGQAYGYTF
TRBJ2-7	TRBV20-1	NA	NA	TGCAGTGCTAGAGATCGAGAGAGGGTTTGGGAGCAGTACTTC	CSARDRERVWEQYF
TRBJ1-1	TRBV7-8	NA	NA	TGTGCCAGCAGCCCCCGGACAGCAAAGAACACTGAAGCTTTCTTT	CASSPRTAKNTEAFF
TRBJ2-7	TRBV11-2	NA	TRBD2	TGTGCCAGCAGTTTAATCACTAGCGGGAATTACGAGCAGTACTTC	CASSLITSGNYEQYF
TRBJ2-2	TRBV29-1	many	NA	TGCAGCGTTGAAACCCTGGCAGGGGCGAACACCGGGGAGCTGTTTTTT	CSVETLAGANTGELFF
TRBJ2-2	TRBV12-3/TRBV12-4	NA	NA	TGTGCCAGCACCGAGCAGGGGGGACCCCCGAACACCGGGGAGCTGTTTTTT	CASTEQGGPPNTGELFF
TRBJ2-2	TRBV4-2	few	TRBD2	TGTGCCAGCAGCCAAGCGGCTAGCGGGCTGGCAGGGGAGCTGTTTTTT	CASSQAASGLAGELFF
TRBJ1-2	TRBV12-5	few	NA	TGTGCTAGTTCCACGGTGAACTATGGCTACACCTTC	CASSTVNYGYTF
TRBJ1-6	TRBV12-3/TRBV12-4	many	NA	TGTGCCAGCAGTTCATTTTTCCAGGGGTCAGATTCACCCCTCCACTTT	CASSSFFQGSDSPLHF
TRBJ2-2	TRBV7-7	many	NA	TGTGCTAGCAGCTTAGCCTTAGACGGGGAGCTGTTTTTT	CASSLALDGELFF
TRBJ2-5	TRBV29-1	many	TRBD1	TGCAGCGCCGGACAGGGGCAAGAGACCCAGTACTTC	CSAGQGQETQYF
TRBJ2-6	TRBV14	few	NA	TGTGCCAGCAGCCAAGAGTTCTCTGGGGCCAACGTCCTGACTTTC	CASSQEFSGANVLTF
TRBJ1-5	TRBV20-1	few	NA	TGCAGTGCTAGAGAACCGGGGAGCAATCAGCCCCAGCATTTT	CSAREPGSNQPQHF
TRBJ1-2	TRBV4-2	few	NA	TGTGCCAGCAGCCCCGGACGGATCTATGGCTACACCTTC	CASSPGRIYGYTF
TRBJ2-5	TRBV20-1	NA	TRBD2	TGCAGTGCTAGGAGGCTAGCGGGAGTTCAAGAGACCCAGTACTTC	CSARRLAGVQETQYF